Listed here is a single TCR beta chain. The data stem from a study of cytomegalovirus exposure and HLA in healthy donors. The PCR contained 60 Vbeta and 13 Jbeta primers. Sequencing was performed with immunoSEQ multiplex PCR; in TCRdb, only in-frame clones are kept and a portion is missing. This table has 100,000 to 150,000 clones, around 80% appearing once. Germline V gives CDR1 GTSNPN, CDR2 SVGIG (reference sequence). This CDR3 has 13 amino acids. Trimming at V came to 5 bases and at J to 2 bases, leaving 5 bases not matched to a gene. This sequence joins TRBV30 and TRBJ1-1; TRBD1 matches 7 bases. This TCR was sampled from a man between 18 and 35 years old in good health and CMV-seronegative. The sequenced sample was PBMCs. DNA for the CDR3: TGTGCCTGGGGGGGACAGCAAAACACTGAAGCTTTCTTT. It specifies CAWGGQQNTEAFF.